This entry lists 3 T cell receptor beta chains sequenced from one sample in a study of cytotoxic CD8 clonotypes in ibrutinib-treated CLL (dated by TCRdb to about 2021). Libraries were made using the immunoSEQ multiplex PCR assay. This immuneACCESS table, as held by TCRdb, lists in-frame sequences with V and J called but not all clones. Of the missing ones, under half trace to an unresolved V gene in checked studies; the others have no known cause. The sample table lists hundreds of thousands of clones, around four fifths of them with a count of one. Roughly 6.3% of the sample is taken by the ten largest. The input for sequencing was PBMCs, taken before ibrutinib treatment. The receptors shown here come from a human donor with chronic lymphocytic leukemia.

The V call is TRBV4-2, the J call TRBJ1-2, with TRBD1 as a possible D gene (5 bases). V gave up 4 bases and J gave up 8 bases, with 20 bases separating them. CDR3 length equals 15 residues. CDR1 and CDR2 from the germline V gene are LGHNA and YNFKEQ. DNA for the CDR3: TGTGCCAGCAGCCCCGCTGACAGAAATACTCGGGGCTACACCTTC. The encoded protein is CASSPADRNTRGYTF.

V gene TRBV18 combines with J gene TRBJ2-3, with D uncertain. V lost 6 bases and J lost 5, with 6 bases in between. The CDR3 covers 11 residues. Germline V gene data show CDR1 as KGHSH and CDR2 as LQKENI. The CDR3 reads CASSPIDTQYF. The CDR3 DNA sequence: TGTGCCAGCTCTCCTATAGATACGCAGTATTTT.

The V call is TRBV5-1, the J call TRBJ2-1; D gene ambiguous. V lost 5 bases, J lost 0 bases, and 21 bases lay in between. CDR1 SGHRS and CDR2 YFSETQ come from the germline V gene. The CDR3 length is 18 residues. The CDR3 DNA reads TGCGCCAGCAGTTTGTTTTTGGACGCTATAAGCTCCTACAATGAGCAGTTCTTC. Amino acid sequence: CASSLFLDAISSYNEQFF.